Each of the 9 T cell receptor beta chains below was sequenced from the same sample in a study of T cell responses to AZD1222 COVID-19 vaccine. This table comes from immunoSEQ multiplex PCR, and its TCRdb copy is limited to in-frame clones, with some not included. The table includes some 140,000 clones, roughly 90% detected once. The sample consisted of peripheral blood, taken on day 0 of AZD1222 vaccination. Every receptor here comes from an adult in good health.

Turning to this clone: Germline is not matched at one junction end, which may reflect a read error. The chain has TRBV19 and TRBJ1-2; tentative D call: TRBD1 (6 bases). The CDR3 runs 15 residues. Germline V gene lookup returns CDR1 LNHDA and CDR2 SQIVND (reference sequence). CDR3 in DNA: TGTGCCAGTAGCGAAATCGGACAGTCTAATTATGGCTACACCTTC. Translating gives CASSEIGQSNYGYTF.

This clone has just one count. The CDR3 loop reads CASSQAGSTYNSPLHF. The CDR3 nucleotides read TGTGCCAGCAGCCAAGCGGGCAGTACCTATAATTCACCCCTCCACTTT. The V call is TRBV14, the J call TRBJ1-6, with D uncertain. V lost 1 base and J 2 bases, leaving 9 bases between the germline ends. This CDR3 spans 16 amino acids. CDR1 and CDR2 from the germline V gene are SGHDN and FVKESK.

The chain combines TRBV27 with TRBJ2-3; D perhaps matches TRBD1 (5 bases). Deletions cut 2 bases from V and 2 bases from J, with 17 bases between. CDR1 MNHEY and CDR2 SMNVEV come from the germline V gene (reference sequence). CDR3 length: 17 residues. CDR3 sequence (DNA): TGTGCCAGCAGTTTACGTTCCTATGGGGCACCCACAGATACGCAGTATTTT. Its protein product is CASSLRSYGAPTDTQYF.

The J gene is TRBJ1-2, the V gene TRBV24-1; no firm D call. This CDR3 is built from 12 residues. Trimming stripped 4 bases from V and 8 bases from J, with 10 bases between. Germline V lookup: CDR1 KGHDR, CDR2 SFDVKD. In DNA form, the CDR3 reads TGTGCCACCAGTGACCCCCCTGGGGGCTACACCTTC. It encodes CATSDPPGGYTF.

The chain carries TRBV5-6 and TRBJ1-1; D call uncertain. CDR1 is SGHDT, CDR2 YYEEEE, per germline. The length of the CDR3 is 11 residues. V lost 3 bases and J 3 bases, leaving 3 bases between the germline ends. The CDR3 coding sequence is TGTGCCAGCAGCTCGGACACTGAAGCTTTCTTT. This encodes CASSSDTEAFF.

The chain uses TRBV5-1 and TRBJ1-6; 7 bases line up with TRBD1. The CDR3 spans 16 residues. Trimming at V came to 1 base and at J to 4 bases, leaving 5 bases not matched to a gene. Germline CDR1 SGHRS, CDR2 YFSETQ. The CDR3 bases are TGCGCCAGCAGCTTGACGGCAGGGGGATATAATTCACCCCTCCACTTT. This encodes CASSLTAGGYNSPLHF.

The chain combines TRBV7-2 with TRBJ1-4, with D perhaps matching TRBD1 (6 bases). V was shortened by 0 bases and J by 10 bases, with 15 bases between the two germline ends. The CDR3 runs 15 residues. CDR1 is SGHTA and CDR2 is FQGNSA in the germline V gene. The chain's CDR3 is CASSLAQGTSVKLFF. CDR3 sequence (DNA): TGTGCCAGCAGCTTAGCGCAGGGGACTTCAGTAAAACTGTTTTTT.

This clone was recorded a few times. This chain connects TRBV10-3 to TRBJ1-2; unclear D gene. This CDR3 has 16 amino acids. With 4 bases removed from V and 3 bases from J, the gap between germline ends came to 18 bases. Germline V gene sequence: CDR1 ENHRY, CDR2 SYGVKD. The CDR3 nucleotides read TGTGCCATCAGTGCACTCCCCGGGCCCGATCACTATGGCTACACCTTC. Translation: CAISALPGPDHYGYTF.

V is TRBV3-1 (or the pseudogene TRBV3-2) and J is TRBJ1-2; TRBD1 matches at 10 bases. Trimming at V came to 4 bases and at J to 6 bases, leaving 5 bases not matched to a gene. CDR3 size: 14 residues. Germline V lookup: CDR1 LGHDT, CDR2 YNNKEL (reference sequence). DNA of the CDR3: TGTGCCAGCAGCCGACAGGGGGCGATTAATGGCTACACCTTC. Translation gives CASSRQGAINGYTF.